Following are 27 T cell receptor beta chains from one sample sequenced in a study of T cell repertoires in cytomegalovirus infection. Using its own MiXCR run on the reads, TCRdb lists one record per CDR3 protein. The data contain 550,000 to 700,000 distinct CDR3 sequences, under 45% of them singletons. These receptors are not linked to any known antigen. The source material was cultured PBMCs, sampled from culture after CMV antigen stimulation. The receptor source for this set is a human donor in good health (CMV status not recorded). Some clones in this sample may be carry-over from other donors' samples.

This clonotype has at least ten counts. This sequence joins TRBV7-8 and TRBJ2-1; 7 nucleotides match TRBD1. J was trimmed by 2 bases and V by 2 bases; bases with no gene match: 3. Germline V lookup: CDR1 SGHVS, CDR2 FQNEAQ. This CDR3 has 15 residues. The DNA of the CDR3 is TGTGCCAGCAGCTTATACAGGGGCACCTACAATGAGCAGTTCTTC. Translation: CASSLYRGTYNEQFF.

The rearrangement uses TRBV12-3 or TRBV12-4 and TRBJ1-2, with 9 positions matching TRBD1. Unmatched junction bases numbered 13, after V lost 7 bases and J lost 7 bases. There are 15 residues in the CDR3. The CDR3: CASTFGGDRALGYTF. CDR3 coding DNA: TGTGCCAGCACCTTCGGGGGGGACAGGGCTCTTGGCTACACCTTC.

This clonotype was seen only a few times. This sequence joins TRBV7-2 and TRBJ2-1; TRBD2 matches at 10 bases. V shed 5 bases, J shed 11 bases, and the junction held 21 bases outside the gene matches. CDR1 is SGHTA and CDR2 is FQGNSA in the germline V gene. The CDR3 loop spans 18 amino acids. The CDR3 nucleotides are TGTGCCAGCAGCCTCAAACCCATCAGCGGGGGGGCACTATTTAAGCAGTTCTTC. Translating gives CASSLKPISGGALFKQFF.

The V and J genes are TRBV5-1 and TRBJ2-7; 8 bases agree with TRBD2. Per the germline V gene, CDR1 is SGHRS and CDR2 is YFSETQ. CDR3 length equals 14 residues. Trimming cost V 7 bases and J 2 bases; bases outside gene matches: 8. DNA of the CDR3: TGCGCCAGCTCGAGCGGGGGCCTTCCCTACGAGCAGTACTTC. Protein sequence: CASSSGGLPYEQYF.

This clonotype showed up just once. V gene TRBV6-6 combines with J gene TRBJ1-2; D not resolved. V was clipped by 8 bases and J by 3 bases, with 10 bases between them. This CDR3 is built from 12 residues. CDR1 MNHNY and CDR2 SVGAGI come from the germline V gene (reference sequence). This CDR3 is CASGRRDYGYTF. CDR3 coding DNA: TGTGCCAGCGGACGAAGGGACTATGGCTACACCTTC.

This clonotype was observed at least ten times. The DNA of the CDR3 is TGTGCCAGCAGCTTAAGTGACACACGGATTTTTACCGGGGAGCTGTTTTTT. Translation gives CASSLSDTRIFTGELFF. J is TRBJ2-2 and V is TRBV7-2, with D unresolved. The germline V and J ends were trimmed by 2 bases and 5 bases, with 18 bases remaining between them. From germline, CDR1 is SGHTA and CDR2 FQGNSA. This CDR3 contains 17 residues.

This clonotype has a handful of counts. This chain connects TRBV5-5 to TRBJ1-2, with D perhaps matching TRBD1 (5 bases). Trimming stripped 3 bases from V and 8 bases from J, with 26 bases between. Germline CDR1 reads SGHKS; CDR2 reads YYEKEE (reference sequence). This CDR3 comprises 17 residues. CDR3 loop: CASSSIPGNLAMGGYTF. The CDR3, as DNA: TGTGCCAGCAGCTCGATTCCAGGGAATCTCGCTATGGGAGGCTACACCTTC.

In DNA, the CDR3 is TGTGCCAGCAGTACCGACAGGGTAATCCACGAGCAGTACTTC. Its protein is CASSTDRVIHEQYF. This rearrangement joins TRBV6-1 to TRBJ2-7; 7 bases fit TRBD1. CDR1 and CDR2 from the germline V gene are MNHNS and SASEGT. This CDR3 contains 14 residues. J gave up 5 bases and V 5 bases, and 9 bases lay outside the gene matches.

This chain uses TRBV7-2 with TRBJ1-4; D call uncertain. Germline-derived CDR1 and CDR2 are SGHTA and FQGNSA. The V end was cut by 5 bases, the J end by 7 bases, with 20 bases between. This CDR3 has 16 amino acids. The CDR3 DNA reads as TGTGCCAGCAGCCTCCTATCGGCCCGGAAAGGTGAAAAACTGTTTTTT. Translating gives CASSLLSARKGEKLFF.

This clonotype appeared a few times. The rearrangement joins TRBV7-2 to TRBJ2-7, with TRBD2 identical over 9 bases. The CDR3 length is 17 residues. V lost 1 base, J lost 4 bases, and 11 bases stayed unmatched. In germline, CDR1 is SGHTA, CDR2 FQGNSA. The CDR3 nucleotides read TGTGCCAGCAGCTTAGGGCCCATAGGAGCGGGGGGTTACGAGCAGTACTTC. The encoded protein is CASSLGPIGAGGYEQYF.

The chain is built from TRBV20-1 and TRBJ1-6; D call uncertain. The V gene lost 6 bases and the J gene lost 10 bases, with 19 bases spanning the gap. CDR1 and CDR2 from the germline V gene are DFQATT and SNEGSKA (reference sequence). This CDR3 has 14 amino acids. The CDR3 protein is CSANRRGERSPLHF. The CDR3 region has the DNA TGCAGTGCAAACCGTCGTGGGGAAAGGTCACCCCTCCACTTT.

V gene TRBV19 combines with J gene TRBJ2-5; D remains unclear. The V gene lost 4 bases and the J gene lost 1 base, with 10 bases spanning the gap. The CDR3 extends over 14 amino acids. The V gene's germline CDR1 is LNHDA and CDR2 SQIVND (reference sequence). The CDR3 protein is CASSTQVTQETQYF. The CDR3 DNA sequence: TGTGCCAGTAGTACACAAGTAACCCAAGAGACCCAGTACTTC.

The chain carries TRBV20-1 and TRBJ2-5, with 8 bases aligning to TRBD1. This CDR3 spans 14 amino acids. Germline CDR1 DFQATT, CDR2 SNEGSKA (reference sequence). Unmatched junction bases numbered 8, after V lost 3 bases and J lost 5 bases. The CDR3 sequence is CSASSYRGTETQYF. DNA for the CDR3: TGCAGTGCTAGCTCCTACAGGGGGACGGAGACCCAGTACTTC.

In its sample, this clonotype was seen once. The J gene is TRBJ1-1, the V gene TRBV10-3, with D possibly being TRBD1 (5 bases). Germline V gene sequence: CDR1 ENHRY, CDR2 SYGVKD. Trimming shortened V by 1 base and J by 7 bases, and 19 bases separated the two germline ends. CDR3 length equals 16 residues. CDR3 sequence: CAISEFDSGLGGEAFF. In DNA, the CDR3 is TGTGCCATCAGTGAGTTCGACAGTGGGTTGGGGGGTGAAGCTTTCTTT.

This clonotype appeared a few times. The gene calls are TRBV4-1 and TRBJ1-4; D remains ambiguous. The CDR3 covers 15 residues. Germline loops: CDR1 MGHRA, CDR2 YSYEKL. V was trimmed by 0 bases and J by 5 bases, leaving 10 bases between them. The CDR3 DNA is TGCGCCAGCAGCCAAGATGCGATCCCAAATGAAAAACTGTTTTTT. This codes for CASSQDAIPNEKLFF.

The V call is TRBV7-9, the J call TRBJ1-2, with D hard to call. Trimming pared 8 bases from V and 0 bases from J, leaving 13 bases between. This CDR3 region has 14 residues. The germline V gene encodes CDR1 SEHNR and CDR2 FQNEAQ (reference sequence). The CDR3 spells CASSQDVANYGYTF. CDR3 sequence (DNA): TGTGCCAGCTCCCAGGACGTAGCTAACTATGGCTACACCTTC.

The CDR3 reads CSVGRGALNTEAFF. DNA of the CDR3: TGCAGCGTTGGTCGGGGGGCGTTGAACACTGAAGCTTTCTTT. V usage is TRBV29-1 and J usage is TRBJ1-1; possibly TRBD1 for D (6 bases). Trimming shortened V by 4 bases and J by 0 bases, and 12 bases separated the two germline ends. The CDR3 has 14 amino acids. Per germline, CDR1 SQVTM and CDR2 ANQGSEA.

This clonotype came up a few times. This chain joins TRBV6-1 and TRBJ1-3; D is unclear. Germline V gene data show CDR1 as MNHNS and CDR2 as SASEGT. The germline V and J ends were trimmed by 6 bases and 3 bases, with 18 bases remaining between them. The CDR3 runs to 16 residues. For the CDR3, the DNA is TGTGCCAGCAGGACCCGGTGGGAAGGTTTTGGAAACACCATATATTTT. Encoded protein: CASRTRWEGFGNTIYF.

The chain has TRBV4-1 and TRBJ2-1; 10 bases are shared with TRBD2. The CDR3 has 17 amino acids. Germline lookup yields CDR1 MGHRA and CDR2 YSYEKL. The V segment lost 1 base and the J segment 7 bases; nucleotides outside the gene matches: 10. The CDR3 DNA reads TGCGCCAGCAGCCAAGGAGAGCGGGGGGGACCTTGGAATGAGCAGTTCTTC. Translating it yields CASSQGERGGPWNEQFF.

CDR3 amino acids: CASSFPVTQETQYF. The CDR3 DNA sequence: TGTGCCAGCAGCTTTCCTGTTACCCAAGAGACCCAGTACTTC. The chain uses TRBV5-5 and TRBJ2-5, with D uncertain. Trimming cost V 2 bases and J 1 base, with 9 bases left between them. Germline CDR1 SGHKS, CDR2 YYEKEE (reference sequence). There are 14 residues in the CDR3.

This chain joins TRBV5-5 and TRBJ2-2, with no clear D. Germline CDR1 is SGHKS and CDR2 is YYEKEE (reference sequence). Deletions cut 0 bases from V and 2 bases from J, with 14 bases between. The CDR3 contains 17 residues. CDR3 DNA: TGTGCCAGCAGCTTGGCCCCCCTGGGAATTAACACCGGGGAGCTGTTTTTT. It translates to CASSLAPLGINTGELFF.

The CDR3 DNA follows: TGTGCCAGCAGCCCACTAAGCGGTACCGGGACAGTGAACACTGAAGCTTTCTTT. Translating gives CASSPLSGTGTVNTEAFF. This sequence joins TRBV11-2 and TRBJ1-1; TRBD1 matches 7 bases. V shed 5 bases, J shed 0 bases, and the junction held 15 bases outside the gene matches. This CDR3 comprises 18 residues. Looked up from germline, CDR1 is SGHAT and CDR2 is FQNNGV.

This clonotype was observed at least ten times. V and J are TRBV7-2 and TRBJ1-3; D is unresolved. V was clipped by 5 bases and J by 0 bases, with 14 bases between them. The CDR3 sequence is 16 residues long. Germline V CDR1 and CDR2: SGHTA, FQGNSA. The CDR3 DNA follows: TGTGCCAGCAGCCCCCTCACAACGATCTCTGGAAACACCATATATTTT. This encodes CASSPLTTISGNTIYF.

This clonotype turned up a few times. The CDR3 nucleotides are TGTGCCAGCAGAAAGAGGGCGGGCGATCAGCCCCAGCATTTT. It is translated as CASRKRAGDQPQHF. The chain uses TRBV27 and TRBJ1-5; D is unclear. The V end lost 6 bases, the J end lost 5 bases, and 14 bases lay between the germline ends. Germline V gene lookup returns CDR1 MNHEY and CDR2 SMNVEV (reference sequence). This CDR3 comprises 14 residues.

The chain joins TRBV7-2 to TRBJ2-2, with TRBD2 matching 7 bases. CDR1 is SGHTA, CDR2 FQGNSA, per germline. V lost 3 bases, J lost 5 bases, and 6 bases stayed unmatched. The length of the CDR3 is 15 residues. The CDR3 nucleotides are TGTGCCAGCAGCTTGAGGGAGGGCCAAACCGGGGAGCTGTTTTTT. Encoded protein: CASSLREGQTGELFF.

At least ten counts were recorded for this clonotype. The rearrangement links TRBV7-2 to TRBJ2-7, with D perhaps TRBD2 (5 bases). CDR1 SGHTA and CDR2 FQGNSA come from the germline V gene. Trimming cost V 5 bases and J 3 bases, with 11 bases left between them. The CDR3 contains 13 residues. The CDR3, as DNA: TGTGCCAGCAGCCCAAGGAGGTTCTACGAGCAGTACTTC. Translation gives CASSPRRFYEQYF.

The CDR3 region has the DNA TGTGCTAGTGGTTTGGTACTATTCGGAGAGGCTTTCTTT. The encoded protein is CASGLVLFGEAFF. The chain recombines TRBV12-5 with TRBJ1-1; the D is unclear. Deletions cut 0 bases from V and 11 bases from J, with 13 bases between. This CDR3 is built from 13 residues. The V gene's germline CDR1 is LGHNT and CDR2 FRNRAP.